This TCR beta chain was captured in a study of blood T cell repertoires in COVID-19. CDR3 size: 16 residues. Looked up from germline, CDR1 is LNHNV and CDR2 is YYDKDF (reference sequence). V was pared by 0 bases and J by 5 bases, with 13 bases between. Data came from immunoSEQ multiplex PCR; TCRdb stores just in-frame clones and leaves some out. The sample lists 280,000 or so clones, approximately 83% occurring once. The chain is built from TRBV15 and TRBJ1-4; no clear D. The origin of this receptor is a human donor in a cohort sampled during active COVID-19. Input material: peripheral blood. CDR3: CATSRDRRRSNEKLFF. The CDR3 coding sequence is TGTGCCACCAGCAGAGATCGGAGGCGGTCCAATGAAAAACTGTTTTTT.